The rows below give T cell receptor beta chains drawn from one sample of a study of T-cell memory formation after mild COVID-19. TCRdb used MiXCR to reprocess the 5' RACE reads, holding one entry per CDR3 protein. The table records 350,000 to 500,000 distinct CDR3 sequences, over 15% of them present only once. Sequencing input: PBMCs or a T cell subset sorted from them (not recorded which). The origin of the receptors is a man between 18 and 29 years old who had mild COVID-19 (a few samples of this study predate the infection). Cell type and time point are not known. Both conserved end residues are trimmed from each CDR3. The order of the fields is D gene, V gene, J gene, CDR3 protein. The D gene is left open where the match is weak.

d_gene: TRBD2
v_gene: TRBV7-8
j_gene: TRBJ2-5
CDR3aa: ASSFVAGGVTQY

d_gene: TRBD2
v_gene: TRBV4-2
j_gene: TRBJ2-2
CDR3aa: ASSRTSTGELF

d_gene: NA
v_gene: TRBV7-2
j_gene: TRBJ2-3
CDR3aa: ASSPARGDTQY

d_gene: NA
v_gene: TRBV7-7
j_gene: TRBJ2-1
CDR3aa: ATRSVTSYNEQF

d_gene: NA
v_gene: TRBV5-1
j_gene: TRBJ2-3
CDR3aa: ASSSNTQY

d_gene: TRBD2
v_gene: TRBV10-3
j_gene: TRBJ2-7
CDR3aa: AIRASGAPYEQY

d_gene: TRBD2
v_gene: TRBV20-1
j_gene: TRBJ2-3
CDR3aa: SANTGGIAGPTDTQY

d_gene: TRBD2
v_gene: TRBV28
j_gene: TRBJ2-3
CDR3aa: ASSFSGGGPNTQY

d_gene: NA
v_gene: TRBV28
j_gene: TRBJ2-3
CDR3aa: ASSQAQKDTQY

d_gene: NA
v_gene: TRBV7-9
j_gene: TRBJ2-7
CDR3aa: ASSPGLHEQY

d_gene: NA
v_gene: TRBV5-6
j_gene: TRBJ1-2
CDR3aa: ASSTTGSNYGYT

d_gene: TRBD1
v_gene: TRBV6-6
j_gene: TRBJ2-1
CDR3aa: ASTPDRGLRYEQF

d_gene: NA
v_gene: TRBV6-6
j_gene: TRBJ1-2
CDR3aa: ASSSSRGTNYGYT

d_gene: TRBD1
v_gene: TRBV4-1
j_gene: TRBJ1-1
CDR3aa: ASSRKAGTANTEAF

d_gene: NA
v_gene: TRBV2
j_gene: TRBJ1-1
CDR3aa: ASSEALARTEAF

d_gene: NA
v_gene: TRBV11-2
j_gene: TRBJ1-2
CDR3aa: ASSLSGGLSYGYT

d_gene: NA
v_gene: TRBV10-3
j_gene: TRBJ1-2
CDR3aa: AVTVTENYGYT

d_gene: NA
v_gene: TRBV4-3
j_gene: TRBJ2-4
CDR3aa: ASSQDPFQDGNIQY

d_gene: NA
v_gene: TRBV12-3/TRBV12-4
j_gene: TRBJ1-1
CDR3aa: ASSEQVNTEAF

d_gene: NA
v_gene: TRBV4-3
j_gene: TRBJ2-1
CDR3aa: ASSQDWRGADHNEQF

d_gene: NA
v_gene: TRBV12-3/TRBV12-4
j_gene: TRBJ2-6
CDR3aa: ASSNYGANVLT